The entry below describes one T cell receptor (beta chain). This specimen belongs to a study of blood T cell repertoires in COVID-19. About the study: Sample material is recorded as cDNA or gDNA derived from T cells, B-cell-depleted T cells, or PBMCs.

CDR3 length: 14 residues. V lost 1 base to trimming and J lost 8 bases, with 14 bases between them. Germline V gene lookup returns CDR1 GTSNPN and CDR2 SVGIG (reference sequence). TCRdb keeps only in-frame clones here, not all; method: immunoSEQ multiplex PCR. The profile shows 100,000 to 150,000 clones, about 92% of them singletons. The source is a man aged 55 to 70 with COVID-19, enrolled during active disease. Specimen: peripheral blood. The J gene is TRBJ1-4, the V gene TRBV30, with a possible D match to TRBD1 (6 bases). CDR3 bases: TGTGCCTGGAGTGGGAACAGGGTTGAGGAAAAACTGTTTTTT. It yields the protein CAWSGNRVEEKLFF.